Listed below are T cell receptor beta chains from one sample, sequenced in a study of blood T cell repertoires in COVID-19. The table came from immunoSEQ multiplex PCR; TCRdb's copy has only in-frame clones and leaves some out. The profile shows some 110,000 clones, less than 95% of them singletons. Sequencing was carried out using peripheral blood. These receptors came from a human donor with active COVID-19. The donor label of this sample is uncertain. The CDR3 runs from the conserved cysteine through the conserved F or W. The D gene is left open where the match is weak. Rows may omit the clone size; those that give it use once, few, many or a size class.

cdr3_nt,cdr3_aa,v_call,clone_size,d_call,j_call
TGTGCCAGCAGCCTCCGGACTAGCGGGGTAAGCACAGATACGCAGTATTTT,CASSLRTSGVSTDTQYF,TRBV7-2,NA,TRBD2,TRBJ2-3
TGTGCCTGGAGCTTTACGAGCTCCTATAATTCACCCCTCCACTTT,CAWSFTSSYNSPLHF,TRBV30,NA,NA,TRBJ1-6
TGTGCCAGCAGCCGACAGGGATTTGCAACTAATGAAAAACTGTTTTTT,CASSRQGFATNEKLFF,TRBV6-2/TRBV6-3,NA,TRBD1,TRBJ1-4
TGTGCCAGCCTTCGGGACATAGGCGAGCAGTACTTC,CASLRDIGEQYF,TRBV28,NA,NA,TRBJ2-7
TGTGCCAGCAACCCAGGGGGAGACACCATATATTTT,CASNPGGDTIYF,TRBV25-1,NA,TRBD1,TRBJ1-3
TGTGCCATCAGTGTTGGCAGGGAGGCAGATACGCAGTATTTT,CAISVGREADTQYF,TRBV10-3,NA,NA,TRBJ2-3
TGTGCCAGCAGCTTCAAAGGCGGGGGGACGAGCTCCTACAATGAGCAGTTCTTC,CASSFKGGGTSSYNEQFF,TRBV9,NA,TRBD2,TRBJ2-1
TGTGCCAGCAGTCTCAACACCGGGGAGCTGTTTTTT,CASSLNTGELFF,TRBV27,NA,NA,TRBJ2-2
TGTGCCAGTAGTATTTCTACGCGGGGGCACACAGATACGCAGTATTTT,CASSISTRGHTDTQYF,TRBV19,NA,NA,TRBJ2-3
TGTGCCAGCAGCACCCCCGGGAATAAGGATGGCTACACCTTC,CASSTPGNKDGYTF,TRBV7-2,NA,NA,TRBJ1-2
TGTGCCAGCAGCACCGGGACAGACTCCTACGAGCAGTACTTC,CASSTGTDSYEQYF,TRBV13,NA,TRBD1,TRBJ2-7
TGTGCCAGCAGCGGATCCGGGACTAGCGGGGGGATCACAGATACGCAGTATTTT,CASSGSGTSGGITDTQYF,TRBV3-1/TRBV3-2,NA,TRBD2,TRBJ2-3
TGTGCCAGCAGCAGAACAGGTTTGGAGCAGTACTTC,CASSRTGLEQYF,TRBV7-9,NA,NA,TRBJ2-7
TGTGCCAGCAGCTGGAGCTGGACAGGGAAGGGGGCGGGGAATGAGCAGTTCTTC,CASSWSWTGKGAGNEQFF,TRBV7-2,NA,TRBD1,TRBJ2-1
TGTGCCAGCAGCAAACAGGGAGAGGGACTAGCAGGTGAGCAGTTCTTC,CASSKQGEGLAGEQFF,TRBV21-1,NA,NA,TRBJ2-1
TGTGCCAGTAGTATAGACGGTAGCAATCAGCCCCAGCATTTT,CASSIDGSNQPQHF,TRBV19,NA,NA,TRBJ1-5
TGCGCCAGCAGCCAAGTTGGGACAGCCTACGAGCAGTACTTC,CASSQVGTAYEQYF,TRBV4-1,few,TRBD1,TRBJ2-7
TGTGCCAGCAGCAGAGGGGGACAGGGCAAATACGAGCAGTACTTC,CASSRGGQGKYEQYF,TRBV5-4,NA,TRBD1,TRBJ2-7
TGCAGTGCTAGTACCAGGTTAAGAATCAGCAATCAGCCCCAGCATTTT,CSASTRLRISNQPQHF,TRBV20-1,NA,NA,TRBJ1-5
TGTGCCAGCAGCGTAGGTAACAGGGGATATGGCTACACCTTC,CASSVGNRGYGYTF,TRBV9,once,TRBD1,TRBJ1-2
TGTGCCAGCAGTGCGGGACAGATCTACGAGCAGTACTTC,CASSAGQIYEQYF,TRBV28,NA,NA,TRBJ2-7
TGCGCCAGCAGCCAAGAGGGGTGGACAGGAGCTAACTATGGCTACACCTTC,CASSQEGWTGANYGYTF,TRBV4-3,NA,TRBD1,TRBJ1-2
TGTGCCAGCAGCAAATATGGTAGCGGGGGCCAAGAGACCCAGTACTTC,CASSKYGSGGQETQYF,TRBV21-1,NA,NA,TRBJ2-5